Below are 24 T cell receptor beta chains sequenced from a single sample in a study of blood T cell repertoires in COVID-19. Sequencing was performed with immunoSEQ multiplex PCR; in TCRdb, only in-frame clones are kept and a portion is missing. The sample consists of about 43,000 clones, approximately 90% of them appearing once. The material sequenced was peripheral blood. The receptors were sampled from a man aged 60 to 75 with active COVID-19.

The chain has TRBV5-4 and TRBJ2-3; D is unresolved. This CDR3 has 16 residues. V lost 2 bases to trimming and J lost 0 bases, with 13 bases between them. CDR1 SGHNT and CDR2 YYREEE come from the germline V gene (reference sequence). In nucleotides, the CDR3 is TGTGCCAGCAGCTTACCTGGGCTTCTTAGCACAGATACGCAGTATTTT. Its protein is CASSLPGLLSTDTQYF.

V is TRBV4-1 and J is TRBJ2-1; 10 nucleotides align to TRBD2. This CDR3 is built from 16 residues. V shed 0 bases, J shed 7 bases, and the junction held 6 bases outside the gene matches. CDR1 MGHRA and CDR2 YSYEKL come from the germline V gene. CDR3 coding DNA: TGCGCCAGCAGCCAAGATTGGAGCGGGGGGGCTAATGAGCAGTTCTTC. Its translation is CASSQDWSGGANEQFF.

V is TRBV7-9 and J is TRBJ2-5; 10 bases map to TRBD1. CDR3 length: 15 residues. J was trimmed by 5 bases and V by 2 bases; bases with no gene match: 5. Germline assignment: CDR1 SEHNR and CDR2 FQNEAQ (reference sequence). Here the CDR3 DNA reads TGTGCCAGCAGCTTAACCGGGACAGGGGAGGAGACCCAGTACTTC. Its protein is CASSLTGTGEETQYF.

The genes are TRBV5-1 and TRBJ1-2, with 7 nucleotides matching TRBD1. From germline, CDR1 is SGHRS and CDR2 YFSETQ. The V segment lost 4 bases and the J segment 3 bases; nucleotides outside the gene matches: 9. This CDR3 spans 15 amino acids. CDR3 residues: CASSASQGKDYGYTF. The DNA for the CDR3 is TGCGCCAGCAGCGCCTCACAGGGGAAGGACTATGGCTACACCTTC.

The chain employs TRBV27 and TRBJ2-7; perhaps TRBD2 as D (6 bases). The CDR3 is 15 amino acids. Per germline, CDR1 MNHEY and CDR2 SMNVEV (reference sequence). V lost 2 bases and J 3 bases, leaving 14 bases between the germline ends. Here the CDR3 DNA reads TGTGCCAGCAGTTTAGGGGCTAGCGCCTTCTACGAGCAGTACTTC. It encodes CASSLGASAFYEQYF.

This clone was counted only a few times. This sequence joins TRBV6-1 and TRBJ2-7; TRBD1 matches 7 bases. The length of the CDR3 is 14 residues. The ends lost 1 base at V and 13 bases at J; junction bases unmatched: 13. Germline CDR1 and CDR2: MNHNS and SASEGT. CDR3 loop: CASSEGAGTDSTYF. The CDR3 DNA follows: TGTGCCAGCAGTGAAGGGGCTGGGACAGACTCTACTTACTTC.

The chain carries TRBV30 and TRBJ2-3; D is unresolved. The CDR3 runs to 12 residues. The V end was cut by 1 base, the J end by 11 bases, with 13 bases between. CDR1 and CDR2 (germline): GTSNPN, SVGIG (reference sequence). The chain's CDR3 is CAWSGNSMGQYF. The CDR3 DNA is TGTGCCTGGAGTGGAAACAGCATGGGGCAGTATTTT.

In DNA form, the CDR3 reads TGTGCCAGCAGTGAAGAAAGAGCGGGGGGGCCGATCACCGGGGAGCTGTTTTTT. It specifies CASSEERAGGPITGELFF. The chain joins TRBV6-1 to TRBJ2-2, with 10 bases lining up with TRBD2. The CDR3 is made up of 18 amino acids. Germline V lookup: CDR1 MNHNS, CDR2 SASEGT. After removal of 1 base from V and 4 bases from J, the junction contained 9 bases not matched to a gene.

In its sample, this clone was seen once. V usage is TRBV6-4 and J usage is TRBJ1-2; TRBD1 is a possible D gene (5 bases). Germline V gene data show CDR1 as MRHNA and CDR2 as SNTAGT. Trimming removed 2 bases at V and 8 bases at J, with 18 bases between. The CDR3 spans 15 residues. The CDR3 sequence is CASSDTPQALGGYTF. CDR3 coding DNA: TGTGCCAGCAGTGACACCCCACAGGCGTTGGGGGGCTACACCTTC.

The rearrangement joins TRBV19 to TRBJ1-6; a possible D gene is TRBD1 (6 bases). The CDR3 has 13 residues. The germline V gene encodes CDR1 LNHDA and CDR2 SQIVND (reference sequence). The V end lost 9 bases, the J end lost 7 bases, and 13 bases lay between the germline ends. The CDR3, as DNA: TGTGCCAGCCAGGGGTTTGACAATTCACCCCTCCACTTT. Its protein is CASQGFDNSPLHF. The full variable domain, with the rest looked up from reference TRBV19 and TRBJ1-6, is DGGITQSPKYLFRKEGQNVTLSCEQNLNHDAMYWYRQDPGQGLRLIYYSQIVNDFQKGDIAEGYSVSREKKESFPLTVTSAQKNPTAFYLCASQGFDNSPLHFGNGTRLTVT.

The chain carries TRBV4-2 and TRBJ2-7; 7 nucleotides line up with TRBD2. The germline V gene encodes CDR1 LGHNA and CDR2 YNFKEQ. There are 15 residues in the CDR3. V dropped 1 base and J dropped 3; count of bases not matched to a gene: 6. The DNA of the CDR3 is TGTGCCAGCAGCCAAGTATCGGCGGGAGTCTACGAGCAGTACTTC. Protein: CASSQVSAGVYEQYF.

The rearrangement uses TRBV7-2 and TRBJ1-1; possible D gene TRBD1, 6 bases. Germline V lookup: CDR1 SGHTA, CDR2 FQGNSA. V lost 3 bases and J lost 3, with 8 bases in between. This CDR3 comprises 13 residues. CDR3 nucleotide sequence: TGTGCCAGCAGCTTTCACAGGGACACTGAAGCTTTCTTT. This encodes CASSFHRDTEAFF.

This clone came up a few times. This rearrangement joins TRBV9 to TRBJ1-6; TRBD1 is a possible D gene (5 bases). This CDR3 comprises 18 residues. CDR1 and CDR2 (germline): SGDLS, YYNGEE. The V gene lost 1 base and the J gene lost 8 bases, with 22 bases spanning the gap. DNA for the CDR3: TGTGCCAGCAGCGTATATCCCAGTGGCCGCAAAGGGGATTCACCCCTCCACTTT. Translating it yields CASSVYPSGRKGDSPLHF. The full variable domain, its missing parts supplied by reference TRBV9 and TRBJ1-6, is DSGVTQTPKHLITATGQRVTLRCSPRSGDLSVYWYQQSLDQGLQFLIQYYNGEERAKGNILERFSAQQFPDLHSELNLSSLELGDSALYFCASSVYPSGRKGDSPLHFGNGTRLTVT.

The rearrangement links TRBV7-8 to TRBJ1-5, with a possible D match to TRBD1 (5 bases). V was cut by 0 bases and J by 7 bases, with 13 bases left in between. Germline V lookup: CDR1 SGHVS, CDR2 FQNEAQ. This CDR3 has 15 amino acids. The DNA for the CDR3 is TGTGCCAGCAGCTTAGCGGCAGGGAGGGACCAGCCCCAGCATTTT. It is translated as CASSLAAGRDQPQHF.

This chain links TRBV5-6 with TRBJ1-2; possible D gene TRBD1, 6 bases. V dropped 3 bases and J dropped 4 bases, with 13 bases sitting between them. The germline V gene encodes CDR1 SGHDT and CDR2 YYEEEE. The CDR3 extends over 14 amino acids. The CDR3 here is CASSYPGASYGYTF. CDR3 bases: TGTGCCAGCAGCTACCCAGGGGCGAGCTATGGCTACACCTTC.

The chain combines TRBV6-6 with TRBJ2-3; D possibly corresponds to TRBD1 (5 bases). V was shortened by 1 base and J by 2 bases, with 7 bases between the two germline ends. The CDR3 extends over 14 amino acids. Germline V lookup: CDR1 MNHNY, CDR2 SVGAGI (reference sequence). CDR3 amino acids: CASSYYRNTDTQYF. CDR3 nucleotides: TGTGCCAGCAGTTACTACAGGAACACAGATACGCAGTATTTT.

The genes are TRBV5-6 and TRBJ2-7; D possibly corresponds to TRBD1 (5 bases). Per the germline V gene, CDR1 is SGHDT and CDR2 is YYEEEE. V shed 4 bases and J shed 2 bases, with 19 bases lying between them. There are 16 residues in the CDR3. The CDR3 loop reads CASSGIGEGVPYEQYF. DNA of the CDR3: TGTGCCAGCAGCGGAATAGGGGAAGGGGTGCCCTACGAGCAGTACTTC.

The V gene is TRBV5-5, the J gene TRBJ2-1; D is possibly TRBD1 (5 bases). There are 13 residues in the CDR3. The ends were cut back, 0 bases at V and 7 bases at J, with 8 bases in the middle. Germline V lookup: CDR1 SGHKS, CDR2 YYEKEE (reference sequence). CDR3 sequence (DNA): TGTGCCAGCAGCTTGGGGGGCTGGAATGAGCAGTTCTTC. This encodes CASSLGGWNEQFF.

The CDR3 loop is CASSLRYGYTF. The CDR3 DNA sequence: TGTGCCAGCAGCTTGAGATATGGCTACACCTTC. J is TRBJ1-2 and V is TRBV7-2, with D unclear. Trimming pared 3 bases from V and 5 bases from J, leaving 4 bases between. The CDR3 runs 11 residues. The germline CDR1 and CDR2 sequences are SGHTA and FQGNSA.

This clone is a singleton in its sample. This chain links TRBV7-3 with TRBJ1-6; no clear D gene. Trimming took 3 bases from V and 7 from J, leaving 10 bases between them. The CDR3 has 14 amino acids. Germline V gene data show CDR1 as SGHTA and CDR2 as FQGTGA. This CDR3 reads CASSLYSENSPLHF. Written as DNA, the CDR3 is TGTGCCAGCAGCTTGTACAGTGAAAATTCACCCCTCCACTTT.

The rearrangement links TRBV2 to TRBJ1-5, with unresolved D. The V gene lost 1 base and the J gene lost 0 bases, with 13 bases spanning the gap. From germline, CDR1 is SNHLY and CDR2 FYNNEI. The CDR3 is made up of 17 amino acids. CDR3 amino acids: CASSEGLGGNSNQPQHF. In nucleotides, the CDR3 is TGTGCCAGCAGTGAAGGGCTCGGAGGAAATAGCAATCAGCCCCAGCATTTT.

This chain links TRBV7-2 with TRBJ1-2; TRBD1 agrees at 8 bases. The CDR3 has 15 residues. The J segment lost 4 bases and the V segment lost 1 base, leaving 5 bases of the junction unmatched. Germline V lookup: CDR1 SGHTA, CDR2 FQGNSA. CDR3 bases: TGTGCCAGCAGCTTAGGGCAGGGGGCCGTCTATGGCTACACCTTC. Amino acids: CASSLGQGAVYGYTF.

J is TRBJ1-1 and V is TRBV5-1; 7 bases align to TRBD1. This CDR3 comprises 16 residues. V shed 2 bases, J shed 0 bases, and the junction held 7 bases outside the gene matches. CDR1 and CDR2 (germline): SGHRS, YFSETQ. The CDR3 reads CASSFDREPMNTEAFF. For the CDR3, the DNA is TGCGCCAGCAGCTTCGACAGGGAACCGATGAACACTGAAGCTTTCTTT.

The J gene is TRBJ2-5, the V gene TRBV7-8; 9 nucleotides align to TRBD1. Germline loops: CDR1 SGHVS, CDR2 FQNEAQ. There are 13 residues in the CDR3. V was clipped by 3 bases and J by 7 bases; unmatched bases: 3. CDR3 in DNA: TGTGCCAGCAGCTTGACAGGGGGGGGGACCCAGTACTTC. It is translated as CASSLTGGGTQYF.